The following is a T cell receptor (beta chain) sequence with its context. Its specificity is unknown. The data stem from a study of shared clonotypes between healthy human individuals. Study-wide findings and caveats: Compared with memory subsets, naive subsets generally had larger estimated richness. Naive CD4 clonotypes were shared across several donors at around 5.4%.

Method: immunoSEQ multiplex PCR; TCRdb's copy keeps in-frame clones and lacks some. There are around 2.5 million clones in the sample; 80% to 95% occur only once, and 0.36% lies in the top ten. This receptor was obtained from a young man in good health. Some clones in this sample may be carry-over from other donors' samples. The sample was naive CD4+ T cells from PBMCs. Noted subset: CD45RA+ positively selected.

The CDR3, as DNA: TGTGCCAGCAAGGGACAGAGCTCCTACAATGAGCAGTTCTTC. Translated, it gives CASKGQSSYNEQFF. The chain has TRBV6-6 and TRBJ2-1; 7 bases are shared with TRBD1. Germline-derived CDR1 and CDR2 are MNHNY and SVGAGI (reference sequence). J lost 0 bases, V lost 7 bases, and 3 bases had no gene match. The CDR3 is made up of 14 amino acids.